A single sample gave rise to the 14 T cell receptor beta chains below, sequenced in a study of beta chain features in type 1 diabetes. The study reverse transcribed the entire isolated RNA, so it sequenced expressed TCRB transcripts. Sequencing was performed with immunoSEQ multiplex PCR; in TCRdb, only in-frame clones are kept and a portion is missing. Of about 240,000 clones detected, 25% to 30% appear once; the ten largest clones hold 4%. Material: central memory CD4+ T cells from blood. The receptors stem from a young man in good health.

The chain is built from TRBV10-3 and TRBJ2-7; weak D call: TRBD2 (6 bases). Per germline, CDR1 ENHRY and CDR2 SYGVKD. CDR3 length equals 14 residues. With 3 bases removed from V and 3 bases from J, the gap between germline ends came to 12 bases. The CDR3 nucleotides are TGTGCCATCAGTGATGGAACTAGCATCTACGAGCAGTACTTC. Its translation is CAISDGTSIYEQYF.

The gene calls are TRBV5-6 and TRBJ2-1; 12 nucleotides agree with TRBD2. CDR3 length: 15 residues. Germline CDR1 SGHDT, CDR2 YYEEEE. V was pared by 4 bases and J by 7 bases, with 6 bases of the junction left unmatched. CDR3 nucleotide sequence: TGTGCCAGCAGCAAACTAGCGGGGGGAAAAAATGAGCAGTTCTTC. Encoded protein: CASSKLAGGKNEQFF.

In its sample, this clone was seen a few times. The chain has TRBV11-2 and TRBJ2-7, with D hard to call. CDR1 and CDR2 (germline): SGHAT, FQNNGV. Between the trimmed V and J ends, which lost 2 bases and 6 bases, there was a span of 11 bases. The CDR3 length is 13 residues. This chain's CDR3 is CASSLNFELEQYF. CDR3 nucleotides: TGTGCCAGCAGCTTAAATTTTGAGCTCGAGCAGTACTTC.

By share of the sample, this clone is medium-sized. The genes are TRBV10-3 and TRBJ2-5, with unresolved D. The germline CDR1 and CDR2 sequences are ENHRY and SYGVKD. This CDR3 has 14 amino acids. Trimming cost V 3 bases and J 0 bases, with 8 bases left between them. The CDR3 coding sequence is TGTGCCATCAGTGACTCTAGAAACCAAGAGACCCAGTACTTC. Amino acids: CAISDSRNQETQYF.

CDR3 residues: CASSPKTGDPRKTDTQYF. The CDR3, as DNA: TGTGCCAGCAGCCCCAAAACCGGGGACCCGAGAAAGACAGATACGCAGTATTTT. The chain joins TRBV7-2 to TRBJ2-3; possibly TRBD1 or TRBD2 for D (5 bases each). Per germline, CDR1 SGHTA and CDR2 FQGNSA. Deletions cut 5 bases from V and 3 bases from J, with 24 bases between. CDR3 length: 18 amino acids.

This clone was seen more than once but under ten times. The rearrangement joins TRBV7-9 to TRBJ2-1; D remains unclear. The CDR3 spans 15 residues. The germline CDR1 and CDR2 sequences are SEHNR and FQNEAQ (reference sequence). V shed 2 bases and J shed 5 bases, with 13 bases lying between them. This CDR3 reads CASSLSVSPNNEQFF. Here the CDR3 DNA reads TGTGCCAGCAGCTTAAGCGTGAGCCCCAACAATGAGCAGTTCTTC.

This clone was counted between two and nine times. Given a far larger clone just one base away, this is likely a sequencing read error. Other nucleotide sequences from this sample produce the same CDR3. The chain uses TRBV29-1 and TRBJ2-1; D not resolved. The CDR3 is 11 residues long. The germline V and J ends were trimmed by 4 bases and 5 bases, with 6 bases remaining between them. CDR1 and CDR2 (germline): SQVTM, ANQGSEA. As DNA, the CDR3 is TGCAGCGTTGTGGCGGACAATGAGCAGTTCTTC. This codes for CSVVADNEQFF.

Ten or more counts support this clone. The chain uses TRBV28 and TRBJ2-3, with D possibly called TRBD1 or TRBD2 (5 bases each). The germline V gene encodes CDR1 MDHEN and CDR2 SYDVKM. Between the trimmed V and J ends, which lost 3 bases and 1 base, there was a span of 14 bases. The CDR3 has 16 residues. DNA of the CDR3: TGTGCCAGCAGTTTCATGAGGGGCGGTGGCACAGATACGCAGTATTTT. It translates to CASSFMRGGGTDTQYF.

The chain links TRBV4-3 to TRBJ2-3; 7 positions agree with TRBD2. Germline CDR1 and CDR2: LGHNA and YSLEER. J gave up 5 bases and V 4 bases, and 9 bases lay outside the gene matches. This CDR3 spans 15 amino acids. This chain's CDR3 is CASSRMTSLQDTQYF. The CDR3 nucleotides read TGCGCCAGCAGCCGCATGACTAGCTTACAAGATACGCAGTATTTT.

The J gene is TRBJ2-3, the V gene TRBV5-1; the match to TRBD2 covers 8 bases. Trimming removed 4 bases from V and 2 bases from J; junction bases left unmatched: 6. The CDR3 extends over 15 amino acids. The germline V gene encodes CDR1 SGHRS and CDR2 YFSETQ. CDR3 in amino acids: CASSVRGDFTDTQYF. Here the CDR3 DNA reads TGCGCCAGCAGCGTGCGGGGGGATTTCACAGATACGCAGTATTTT.

V is TRBV18 and J is TRBJ2-7, with unresolved D. The V gene lost 3 bases and the J gene lost 3 bases, with 15 bases spanning the gap. The CDR3 contains 15 residues. Germline V gives CDR1 KGHSH, CDR2 LQKENI. The CDR3 is CASSPPGQPNYEQYF. For the CDR3, the DNA is TGTGCCAGCTCACCCCCCGGGCAGCCAAACTACGAGCAGTACTTC.

This chain uses TRBV2 with TRBJ2-5; 11 bases are shared with TRBD1. Germline trimming cut 6 bases from V and 1 base from J; bases unmatched to any gene: 1. The germline gives CDR1 SNHLY, CDR2 FYNNEI. This CDR3 region has 14 residues. The CDR3 sequence: CASRGTGGQETQYF. The CDR3 DNA reads TGTGCCAGCAGGGGGACAGGGGGCCAAGAGACCCAGTACTTC.

V is TRBV7-9 and J is TRBJ2-1; possible D gene TRBD2, 6 bases. The V end lost 3 bases, the J end lost 2 bases, and 14 bases lay between the germline ends. This CDR3 region has 16 residues. Germline assignment: CDR1 SEHNR and CDR2 FQNEAQ (reference sequence). In nucleotides, the CDR3 is TGTGCCAGCAGCTTGCGAGAGGGACTGGCCTACAATGAGCAGTTCTTC. This sequence encodes CASSLREGLAYNEQFF. The full variable domain, its missing parts supplied by reference TRBV7-9 and TRBJ2-1, is DTGVSQNPRHKITKRGQNVTFRCDPISEHNRLYWYRQTLGQGPEFLTYFQNEAQLEKSRLLSDRFSAERPKGSFSTLEIQRTEQGDSAMYLCASSLREGLAYNEQFFGPGTRLTVL.

There are a few counts of this clone. The chain uses TRBV7-8 and TRBJ1-2; D is unclear. This CDR3 region has 12 residues. V was shortened by 3 bases and J by 8 bases, with 10 bases between the two germline ends. CDR1 and CDR2 from the germline V gene are SGHVS and FQNEAQ. The CDR3 region has the DNA TGTGCCAGCAGCTTTGAAAAAGACGGCTACACCTTC. This translates into CASSFEKDGYTF.